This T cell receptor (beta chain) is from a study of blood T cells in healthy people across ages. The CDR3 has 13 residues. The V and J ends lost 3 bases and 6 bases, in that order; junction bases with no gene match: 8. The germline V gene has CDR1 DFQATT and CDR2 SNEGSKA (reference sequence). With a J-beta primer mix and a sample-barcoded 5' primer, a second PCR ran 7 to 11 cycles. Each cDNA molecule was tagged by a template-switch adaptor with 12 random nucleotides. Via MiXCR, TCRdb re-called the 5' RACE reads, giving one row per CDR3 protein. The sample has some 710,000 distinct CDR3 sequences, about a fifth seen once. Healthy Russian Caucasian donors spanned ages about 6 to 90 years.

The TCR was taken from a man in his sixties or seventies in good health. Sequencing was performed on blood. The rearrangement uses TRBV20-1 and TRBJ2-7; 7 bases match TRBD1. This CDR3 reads CSASADRDTEQYF. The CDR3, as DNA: TGCAGTGCTAGTGCTGACAGGGACACCGAGCAGTACTTC.